The T cell receptor (beta chain) under discussion was sequenced for a study of beta chain features in type 1 diabetes. There are 14 residues in the CDR3. Per the germline V gene, CDR1 is SEHNR and CDR2 is FQNEAQ (reference sequence). The V and J ends lost 6 bases and 3 bases respectively, with 14 bases between them. Study-wide results and caveats: The naive, central memory and Treg TCRB repertoires looked more alike in patients than they did in healthy donors. Whether HLA type affects TCRB rearrangement stayed undetermined in the present work.

Investigators reverse transcribed all isolated RNA, so they sequenced expressed TCRB transcripts. The repertoire was sequenced with immunoSEQ multiplex PCR; TCRdb's copy has only in-frame clones and lacks some. The sample records 860,000 or so clones, roughly 16% being singletons. Notes on this clone: Its matching antigen is unknown.

Sequenced input: naive CD4+ T cells from blood. The source is a woman under 30 in good health. The chain uses TRBV7-9 and TRBJ1-1; tentative D call: TRBD1 (6 bases). The CDR3: CASRPRGNYTEAFF. In DNA, the CDR3 is TGTGCCAGCAGGCCCAGGGGAAATTACACTGAAGCTTTCTTT.